This is a list of T cell receptor beta chains from one sample in a study of shared clonotypes between healthy human individuals. The protocol was immunoSEQ multiplex PCR, while the TCRdb copy is restricted to in-frame clones and leaves out a portion. The sample carries more than 400,000 clones, approximately 84% recorded once. The sequencing input was PBMCs. The receptors shown here come from a woman in her forties in good health. Some clones in this sample may be carry-over from other donors' samples. Each CDR3 is given with its conserved first and last residue. Fields, in order: V gene, J gene, CDR3 protein.

TRBV7-3	TRBJ2-1	CASSFSGDRRNEQFF
TRBV12-2	TRBJ2-1	CASRSPPKTSGIYNEQFF
TRBV19	TRBJ2-7	CASSGRRYEQYF
TRBV11-3	TRBJ1-4	CASSPRRNEKLFF
TRBV29-1	TRBJ2-3	CSVVQRADTQYF
TRBV28	TRBJ2-7	CASSSPGAGRAYEQYF
TRBV28	TRBJ2-1	CASSELALLSYNEQFF
TRBV7-6	TRBJ2-2	CASSLNGPLRKTGELFF
TRBV28	TRBJ2-3	CATYSGTGITDTQYF
TRBV28	TRBJ2-7	CASSLQQGLSYEQYF
TRBV5-1	TRBJ2-1	CASSLYSGNGNEQFF
TRBV11-3	TRBJ2-6	CASSLGRDSGANVLTF
TRBV9	TRBJ1-2	CASTLDGTYGYTF